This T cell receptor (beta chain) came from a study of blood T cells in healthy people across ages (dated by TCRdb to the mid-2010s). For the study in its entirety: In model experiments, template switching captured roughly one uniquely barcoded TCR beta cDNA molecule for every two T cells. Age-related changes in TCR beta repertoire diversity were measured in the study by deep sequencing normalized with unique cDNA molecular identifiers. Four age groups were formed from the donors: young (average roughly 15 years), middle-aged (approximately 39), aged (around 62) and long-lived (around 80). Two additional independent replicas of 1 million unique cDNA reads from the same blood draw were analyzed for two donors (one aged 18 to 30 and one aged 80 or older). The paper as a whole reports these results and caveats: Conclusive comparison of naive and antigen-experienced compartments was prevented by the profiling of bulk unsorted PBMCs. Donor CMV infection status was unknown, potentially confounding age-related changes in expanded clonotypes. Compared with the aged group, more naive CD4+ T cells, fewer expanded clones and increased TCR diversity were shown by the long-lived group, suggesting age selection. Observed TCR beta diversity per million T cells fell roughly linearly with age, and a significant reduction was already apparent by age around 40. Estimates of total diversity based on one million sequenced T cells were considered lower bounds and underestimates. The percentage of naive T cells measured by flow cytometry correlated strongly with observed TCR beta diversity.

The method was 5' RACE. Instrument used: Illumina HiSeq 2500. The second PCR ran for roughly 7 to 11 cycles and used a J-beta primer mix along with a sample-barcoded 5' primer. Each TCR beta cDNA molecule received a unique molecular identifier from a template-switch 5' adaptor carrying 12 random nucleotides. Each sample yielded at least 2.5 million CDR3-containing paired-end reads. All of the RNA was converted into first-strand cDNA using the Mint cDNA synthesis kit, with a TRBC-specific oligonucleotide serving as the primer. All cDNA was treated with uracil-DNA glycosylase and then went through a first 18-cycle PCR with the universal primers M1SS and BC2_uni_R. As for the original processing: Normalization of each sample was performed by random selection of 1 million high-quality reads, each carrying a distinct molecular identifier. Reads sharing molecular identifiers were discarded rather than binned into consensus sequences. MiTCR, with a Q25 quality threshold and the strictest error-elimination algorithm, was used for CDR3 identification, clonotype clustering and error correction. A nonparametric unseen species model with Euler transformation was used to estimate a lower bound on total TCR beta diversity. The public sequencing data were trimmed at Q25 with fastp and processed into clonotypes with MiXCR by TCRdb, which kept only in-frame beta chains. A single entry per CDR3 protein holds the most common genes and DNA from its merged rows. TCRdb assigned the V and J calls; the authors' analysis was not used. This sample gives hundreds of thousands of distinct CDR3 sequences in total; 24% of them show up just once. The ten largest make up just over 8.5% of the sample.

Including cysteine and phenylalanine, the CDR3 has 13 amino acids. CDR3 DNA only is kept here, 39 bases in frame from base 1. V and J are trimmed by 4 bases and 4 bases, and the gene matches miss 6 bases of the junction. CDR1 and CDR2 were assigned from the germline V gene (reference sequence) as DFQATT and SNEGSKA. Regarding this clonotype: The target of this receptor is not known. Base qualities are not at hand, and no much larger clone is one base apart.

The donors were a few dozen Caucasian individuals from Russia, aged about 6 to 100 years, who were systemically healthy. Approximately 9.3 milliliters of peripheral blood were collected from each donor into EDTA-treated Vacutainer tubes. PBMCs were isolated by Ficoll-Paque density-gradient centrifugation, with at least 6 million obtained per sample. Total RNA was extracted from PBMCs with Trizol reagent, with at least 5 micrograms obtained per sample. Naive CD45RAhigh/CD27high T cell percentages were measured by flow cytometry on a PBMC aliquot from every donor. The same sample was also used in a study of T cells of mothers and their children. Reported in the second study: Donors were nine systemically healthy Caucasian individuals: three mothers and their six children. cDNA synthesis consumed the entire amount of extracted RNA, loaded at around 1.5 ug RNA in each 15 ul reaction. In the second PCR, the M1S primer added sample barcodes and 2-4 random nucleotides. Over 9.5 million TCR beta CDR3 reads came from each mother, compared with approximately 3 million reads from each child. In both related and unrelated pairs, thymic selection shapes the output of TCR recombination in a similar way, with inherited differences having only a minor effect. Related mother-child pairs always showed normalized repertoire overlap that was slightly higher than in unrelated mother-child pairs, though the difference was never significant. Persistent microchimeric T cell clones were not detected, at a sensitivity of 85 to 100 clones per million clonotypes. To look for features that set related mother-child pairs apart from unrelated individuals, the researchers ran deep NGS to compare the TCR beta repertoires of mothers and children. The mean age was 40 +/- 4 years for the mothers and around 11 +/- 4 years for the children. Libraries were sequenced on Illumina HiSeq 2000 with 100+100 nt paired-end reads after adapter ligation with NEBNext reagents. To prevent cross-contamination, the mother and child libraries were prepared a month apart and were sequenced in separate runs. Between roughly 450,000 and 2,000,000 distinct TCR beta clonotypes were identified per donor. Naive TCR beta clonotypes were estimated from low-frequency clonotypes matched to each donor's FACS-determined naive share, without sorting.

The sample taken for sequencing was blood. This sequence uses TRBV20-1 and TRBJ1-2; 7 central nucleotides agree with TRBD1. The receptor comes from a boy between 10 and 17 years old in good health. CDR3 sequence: CSANTGTAYGYTF. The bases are TGCAGTGCTAACACCGGGACAGCCTATGGCTACACCTTC.